This T cell receptor beta chain was sequenced in a study of blood T cell repertoires in COVID-19. Trimming pared 6 bases from V and 4 bases from J, leaving 18 bases between. Germline values: CDR1 SEHNR, CDR2 FQNEAQ (reference sequence). The CDR3 totals 16 residues. Per the original data handling: Reference gene primers were amplified, and this amplification served to estimate nucleated cell counts. Generated by immunoSEQ multiplex PCR, the TCRdb table keeps only in-frame clones and is missing some. V, J and clone size reflect that table, while D and trimming were determined from the DNA. This sample has more than 200,000 clones, with roughly 80% found just once.

The receptor was derived from a woman older than 75 with acute or convalescent COVID-19. The chain carries TRBV7-9 and TRBJ1-4, with D possibly matching TRBD1 (6 bases). Source material: peripheral blood. CDR3 region: CASRPQADSLNEKLFF. CDR3 in DNA: TGTGCCAGCAGACCCCAGGCGGACAGTCTTAATGAAAAACTGTTTTTT.